Listed below are T cell receptor beta chains from one sample, sequenced in a study of blood T cell repertoires in COVID-19. Profiled with immunoSEQ multiplex PCR; TCRdb holds only in-frame clones, not every one. Among approximately 300,000 clones listed, about nine tenths were seen once. Sequencing used PBMCs or T cells enriched from blood (not recorded which). The receptor source for this set is a young woman who had recovered from COVID-19. Both conserved end residues are part of each CDR3. The order of the fields is V gene, J gene, clone size, D gene, CDR3 DNA, CDR3 protein. The D gene is left open where the match is weak. Expanded clones are given a class, and other clones once, few, many or no size at all.

>TRBV7-8|TRBJ1-1|-|-
TGTGCCAGCAGCTTAGGCACGGGTAGGAACACTGAAGCTTTCTTT
CASSLGTGRNTEAFF
>TRBV27|TRBJ1-2|few|-
TGTGCCAGCAAAGGGACAAATGGCTACACCTTC
CASKGTNGYTF
>TRBV4-3|TRBJ1-2|-|-
TGCGCCAGCAGCCAAGATGTTCCCCAGGCCCGCTCTACTTCTAACTATGGCTACACCTTC
CASSQDVPQARSTSNYGYTF
>TRBV28|TRBJ1-1|-|-
TGTGCCAGCAGCCCGAGCTTGGGCGAAGCTTTCTTT
CASSPSLGEAFF
>TRBV19|TRBJ2-2|-|-
TGTGCCAGTCGGTTAGGAGGCACCGGGGAGCTGTTTTTT
CASRLGGTGELFF
>TRBV4-1|TRBJ2-2|-|-
TGCGCCAGCAGCCCAGGGGAAGGAGGCACCGGGGAGCTGTTTTTT
CASSPGEGGTGELFF
>TRBV18|TRBJ2-7|-|-
TGTGCCAGCTCACCACAGGGACTCTACGAGCAGTACTTC
CASSPQGLYEQYF
>TRBV5-1|TRBJ2-3|-|TRBD2
TGCGCCAGCAGCTTGGTACTAGCGGGGGATCAAAGCACAGATACGCAGTATTTT
CASSLVLAGDQSTDTQYF
>TRBV7-2|TRBJ2-7|few|TRBD2
TGTGCCAGCAGCTGGGCTAGCGGGGGGGAGTACGAGCAGTACTTC
CASSWASGGEYEQYF
>TRBV5-1|TRBJ2-3|-|TRBD2
TGCGCCAGCAGCTTGGTCCGGGCGGGGGGCTCCGCTAGCACAGATACGCAGTATTTT
CASSLVRAGGSASTDTQYF
>TRBV5-1|TRBJ1-2|-|TRBD1
TGCGCCAGCAGCACCCGGACAGGGGGCGGGACCTATGGCTACACCTTC
CASSTRTGGGTYGYTF
>TRBV4-1|TRBJ2-2|-|TRBD2
TGCGCCAGCAGCCAGACCACTAGCGGGGGGGCCGCCGGGGAGCTGTTTTTT
CASSQTTSGGAAGELFF
>TRBV11-3|TRBJ2-7|-|-
TGTGCCAGCAGCCCGCTCCGTAGCTCCCCCGAGCAGTACTTC
CASSPLRSSPEQYF